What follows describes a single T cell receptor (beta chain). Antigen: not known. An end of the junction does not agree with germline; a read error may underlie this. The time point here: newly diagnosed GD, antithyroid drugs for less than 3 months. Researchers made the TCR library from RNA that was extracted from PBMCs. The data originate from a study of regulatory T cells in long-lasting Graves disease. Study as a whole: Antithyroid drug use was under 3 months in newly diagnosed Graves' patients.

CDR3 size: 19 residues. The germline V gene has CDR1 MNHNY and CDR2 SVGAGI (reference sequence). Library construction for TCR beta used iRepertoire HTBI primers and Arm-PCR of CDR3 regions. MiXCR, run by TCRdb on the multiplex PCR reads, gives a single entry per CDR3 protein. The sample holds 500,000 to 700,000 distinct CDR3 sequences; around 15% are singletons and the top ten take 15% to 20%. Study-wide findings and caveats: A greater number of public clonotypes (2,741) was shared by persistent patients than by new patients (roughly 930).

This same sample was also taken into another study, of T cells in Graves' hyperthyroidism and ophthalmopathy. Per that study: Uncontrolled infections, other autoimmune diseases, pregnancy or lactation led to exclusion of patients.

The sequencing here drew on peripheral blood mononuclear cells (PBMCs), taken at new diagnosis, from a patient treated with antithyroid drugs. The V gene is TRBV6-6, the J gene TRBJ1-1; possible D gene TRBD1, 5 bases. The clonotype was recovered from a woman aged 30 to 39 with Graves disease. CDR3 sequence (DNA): TGTGCCAGCAGTTACTCGATCTTTTTTCTCAAGGGGAGGGATACTGAAGCTTCCTTT. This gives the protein CASSYSIFFLKGRDTEASF.